This TCR beta chain was identified during a study of blood T cells in healthy people across ages. Broader study findings: When set beside aged donors, long-lived donors presented more naive CD4+ cells and higher diversity. It was not possible, with unsorted PBMCs, to conclusively compare naive and antigen-experienced cells.

This CDR3 is 14 amino acids long. V was pared by 5 bases and J by 6 bases, with 14 bases between. Germline CDR1 and CDR2: SGHVS and FQNEAQ. The second PCR ran roughly 6 to 11 cycles with a sample-barcoded 5' primer and J-beta primers. A template-switch adaptor with 12 random nucleotides tagged each cDNA molecule. Every sample produced at least 3 million CDR3-containing paired-end reads. TCRdb independently ran MiXCR on the 5' RACE reads; one entry per CDR3 protein. This table has about 1.4 million distinct CDR3 sequences, roughly 64% appearing once. On this clonotype: Its target is not known.

Specimen: blood. The TCR comes from a man in his late teens or twenties in good health. V and J are TRBV7-8 and TRBJ2-1, with a possible D match to TRBD1 (6 bases). CDR3 amino acids: CASSGSTGGNEQFF. The CDR3 nucleotides are TGTGCCAGCAGCGGGTCGACAGGTGGCAATGAGCAGTTCTTC.